This T cell receptor (beta chain) was found in a study of CXCR3-negative and CXCR3-positive naive CD8 T cells. Findings and caveats of the study: A higher hydrophobicity marked the TRB CDR3s of CXCR3-positive naive cells versus CXCR3-negative naive cells.

Naive cells were sorted as CD45RO-, CCR7+, CD27+ and CD95-. 5' RACE with UMI labels generated the TRB cDNA libraries. TCRdb reprocessed the 5' RACE reads, keeping one entry per CDR3 protein, no DNA. The sample shows roughly 110,000 distinct CDR3 sequences, and approximately 0.37% sits with its ten largest clones. Looked up from germline, CDR1 is MGHRA and CDR2 is YSYEKL. This CDR3 spans 14 amino acids. Worth noting for this clonotype: Its antigen is not known.

Sequencing was performed on naive CXCR3+ CD8+ T cells from blood. Subset denoted: CD45RO-CCR7+CD27+CD95- naive CD8+ T cells expressing CXCR3 (TNR3+). V gene TRBV4-1 combines with J gene TRBJ2-7; without DNA, the TCRdb call of TRBD1 cannot be checked. This clonotype was obtained from a human donor in good health. Some clones in this sample may be carry-over from other donors' samples. The CDR3: CASSQYWGPYEQYF.